Listed below are T cell receptor beta chains from one sample, sequenced in a study of CD4 T cells in relation to SARS-CoV-2 and coronaviruses. Antigens of these TCRs are unknown. TCRdb keeps only in-frame clones here, not all; method: immunoSEQ multiplex PCR. The sample includes 25,000 to 35,000 clones, 75% to 80% seen only once; the top ten take about a sixth. Sequencing used CD4+ T cells from PBMCs, cultured in vitro. The origin of the receptors is a human donor in good health. CDR3s include the opening cysteine and the closing phenylalanine or tryptophan. Fields, in order: J gene, V gene, clone size, D gene, CDR3 DNA, CDR3 protein. A D gene is named only where the DNA matches it firmly. Clone size is given for some rows only: seen once, a few or many times, or a class if the clone is expanded.

TRBJ1-2 | TRBV19 | few | TRBD1 | TGTGCCAGTAGTAGGACCGGGACAGACTATGGCTACACCTTC | CASSRTGTDYGYTF
TRBJ2-7 | TRBV5-6 | - | - | TGTGCCAGCAGCTTGACGGGGGCAAACTACGAGCAGTACTTC | CASSLTGANYEQYF
TRBJ1-2 | TRBV5-6 | - | - | TGTGCCAGCAGCTTGAGGGAAAACTATGGCTACACCTTC | CASSLRENYGYTF
TRBJ2-1 | TRBV20-1 | - | TRBD2 | TGCAGTGCTAGTCCTAGCGGGGCTAGCTCCTACAATGAGCAGTTCTTC | CSASPSGASSYNEQFF
TRBJ2-1 | TRBV23-1 | - | - | TGCGCCAGCGGAAACAATGAGCAGTTCTTC | CASGNNEQFF
TRBJ2-5 | TRBV5-1 | - | - | TGCGCCAGCAGCTTGGATCCAGGGAAAGAGACCCAGTACTTC | CASSLDPGKETQYF
TRBJ2-3 | TRBV7-2 | - | TRBD2 | TGTGCCAGCAGCCCAACCCGGCGGGGGGGCATAGATACGCAGTATTTT | CASSPTRRGGIDTQYF
TRBJ2-1 | TRBV19 | once | - | TGTGCCAGTAGTTCGACAGGATCAGGGCCCATGTGGCAGTTCTTC | CASSSTGSGPMWQFF
TRBJ1-4 | TRBV18 | once | - | TGTGCCAGCTCACCGGTGGGGCAGCGCGGTGAAAAACTGTTTTTT | CASSPVGQRGEKLFF
TRBJ2-5 | TRBV12-3/TRBV12-4 | - | - | TGTGCCAGCAGGACAGGCAAGCAAGAGACCCAGTACTTC | CASRTGKQETQYF
TRBJ2-3 | TRBV19 | once | - | TGTGCCAGTAGTAACCAAAACAGGGTTGGCACAGATACGCAGTATTTT | CASSNQNRVGTDTQYF
TRBJ2-3 | TRBV5-8 | - | - | TGTGCCAGCAGCTTGGGGACGAATGGCGACGCAGATACGCAGTATTTT | CASSLGTNGDADTQYF
TRBJ2-7 | TRBV7-2 | - | TRBD2 | TGTGCCAGCAGCTTAGCGGTTGTGGCGCGGGGGGCTTTGGAGCAGTACTTC | CASSLAVVARGALEQYF
TRBJ2-7 | TRBV5-1 | - | - | TGCGCCAGCAGCTTGGCCAGTTACTACGAGCAGTACTTC | CASSLASYYEQYF